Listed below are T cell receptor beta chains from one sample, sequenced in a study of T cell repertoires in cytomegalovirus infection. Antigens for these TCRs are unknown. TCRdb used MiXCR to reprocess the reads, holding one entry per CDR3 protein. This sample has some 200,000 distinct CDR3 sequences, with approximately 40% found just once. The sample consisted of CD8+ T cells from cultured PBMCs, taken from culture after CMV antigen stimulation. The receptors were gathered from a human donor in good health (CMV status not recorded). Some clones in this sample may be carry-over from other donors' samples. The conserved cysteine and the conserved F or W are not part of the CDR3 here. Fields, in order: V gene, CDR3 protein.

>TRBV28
ASSPRQRTNYGYT
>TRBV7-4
ASSLASGSTGELF
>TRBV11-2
ASSPGILSGYT
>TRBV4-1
ASSQVDQGRNEQF
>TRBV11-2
ASSPLLAAQSDTQY
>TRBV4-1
ASSQDPDRELYNEQF
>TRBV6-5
ASSYSPAGAYEQY
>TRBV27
ASRVSGGGHYNEQF
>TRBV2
ASSELGDSPSPLH
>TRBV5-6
ASSFGSGTGELF
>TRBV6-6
ASSQTTDRGLTNYGYT
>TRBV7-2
ASSPLTGINTDTQY
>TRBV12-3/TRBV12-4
ASLLPGGTREAF
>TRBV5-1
ASSSPPAGDKETQY
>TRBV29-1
SVGEQERTEAF
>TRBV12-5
ASGSTTDSNQPQH
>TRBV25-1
AISELQGTGTIGELF
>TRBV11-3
ASSSGQGAAGANVLT
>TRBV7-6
ASSSTGGGETQY
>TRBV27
ASRRQGFNQPQH
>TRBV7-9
ASSLATGVNEQF
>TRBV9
ASSPSRLAGEDTQY
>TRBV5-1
ASSLGIGIESDTQY
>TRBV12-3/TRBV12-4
ASREDEQF
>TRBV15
ATSRVERTDTQY
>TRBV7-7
ASSLGGQGNTGELF
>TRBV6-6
ASSTTGTENYGYT
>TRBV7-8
ASSFREKRALGDTQY
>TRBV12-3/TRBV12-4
ASSPGTAKSTDTQY
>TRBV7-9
ASSLPEDRSGDTQY
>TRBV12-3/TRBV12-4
ASSLPGDEQY
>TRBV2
ASSEEGSGNYEQY
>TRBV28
ASSLRQEYSPLH
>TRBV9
ASSVAGRYNEQF
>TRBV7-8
ASRLSHNRATTGELF
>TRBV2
ASTSEGGRVPPYLRDEQF
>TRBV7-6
ASSLSTAGVGGSNEQF
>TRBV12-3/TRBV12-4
ASSLWTQGRNTEAF
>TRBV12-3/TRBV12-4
ASSSSGGNTIY
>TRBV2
ASSEAWRDGETQY
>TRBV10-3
AISEQAEAF
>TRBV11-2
ASSLAWGARTDTQY
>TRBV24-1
ATRANDANGYT
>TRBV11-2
ASSLLQGSSYNEQF
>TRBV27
ASSRRRQMNTEAF
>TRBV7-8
ASSPDRVNTEAF
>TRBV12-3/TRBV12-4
ASTGKGHEQY
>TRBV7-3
ASSFRGPSTDTQY
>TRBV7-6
ASSLASTGGVEKLF
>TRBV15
ATSTRGRGPEAF
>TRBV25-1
ASSKSGIAYNSPLH
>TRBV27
ASSFGPKGRNEQF
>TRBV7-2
ASSLTQLAADTQY
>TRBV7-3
ASSPIHSSYNEQF
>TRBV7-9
ASSRYAGEAF